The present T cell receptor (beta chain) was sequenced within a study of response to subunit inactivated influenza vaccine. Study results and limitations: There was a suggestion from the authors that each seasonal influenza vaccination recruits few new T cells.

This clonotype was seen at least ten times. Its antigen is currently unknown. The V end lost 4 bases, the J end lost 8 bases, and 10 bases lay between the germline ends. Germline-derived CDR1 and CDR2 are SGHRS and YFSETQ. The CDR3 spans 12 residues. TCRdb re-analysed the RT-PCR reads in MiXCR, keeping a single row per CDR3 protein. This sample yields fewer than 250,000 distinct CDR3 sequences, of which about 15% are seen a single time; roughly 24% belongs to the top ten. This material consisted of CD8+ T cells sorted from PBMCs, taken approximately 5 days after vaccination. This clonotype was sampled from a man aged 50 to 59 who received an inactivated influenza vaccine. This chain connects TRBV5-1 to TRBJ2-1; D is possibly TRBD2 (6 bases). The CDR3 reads CASSPGGYEQFF. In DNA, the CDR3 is TGCGCCAGCAGCCCTGGAGGGTATGAGCAGTTCTTC.